The 3 T cell receptor beta chains given below trace back to one sample, sequenced in a study of blood T cell repertoires in COVID-19. The repertoire was sequenced with immunoSEQ multiplex PCR; TCRdb's copy has only in-frame clones and lacks some. In the table there are some 350,000 clones, about nine tenths of which are singletons. Sequencing input: peripheral blood. The receptor set was obtained from a woman between 70 and 85 years old with COVID-19, enrolled during active disease.

The rearrangement uses TRBV6-5 and TRBJ1-6; D is possibly TRBD1 (5 bases). This CDR3 has 14 residues. Trimming took 2 bases from V and 6 from J, leaving 8 bases between them. The germline V gene encodes CDR1 MNHEY and CDR2 SVGAGI. The CDR3 loop reads CASSYGATNSPLHF. In DNA, the CDR3 is TGTGCCAGCAGTTACGGGGCTACTAATTCACCCCTCCACTTT.

This chain links TRBV21-1 with TRBJ1-2. TRBV21-1 is noted as a pseudogene. This CDR3 spans 17 amino acids. The CDR3 region is CASSKRRGPPEGYGYTF. The CDR3 bases are TGTGCCAGCAGCAAACGTAGAGGTCCGCCGGAGGGCTATGGCTACACCTTC.

This chain uses TRBV2 with TRBJ2-5, with 7 bases identical to TRBD1. J was trimmed by 1 base and V by 8 bases; bases with no gene match: 4. CDR1 and CDR2 from the germline V gene are SNHLY and FYNNEI. CDR3 length equals 13 residues. CDR3 loop: CASGRTGQETQYF. The DNA of the CDR3 is TGTGCCAGCGGAAGGACAGGCCAAGAGACCCAGTACTTC.